The sequence of this TCR beta chain was determined in a study of CD8 T cells in Susac syndrome (dated by TCRdb to between 2018 and 2020). Concerning the study at large: Among the Susac syndrome patients who were sequenced, clinically active disease was present in more than 5 and clinical remission was observed in roughly eight. Susac syndrome patients were therapy-naive, on corticosteroids (some also receiving IVIg), or on IVIg alone at blood withdrawal. Whether CD8+ T cell activation and differentiation in Susac syndrome was antigen driven was tested using repertoire sequencing.

Peripheral blood CD8+ and CD4+ T cells from healthy donors, Susac syndrome patients and multiple sclerosis patients were profiled using high-throughput TCR beta sequencing. Susac syndrome patients met recently defined diagnostic criteria for definite or probable disease. Bulk CD8+ and CD4+ T cells were purified by magnetic negative isolation, while CD8+ TEMRA cells were enriched using FACS. Blood was drawn into EDTA tubes, processed within 24 hours, and PBMCs were isolated by density gradient centrifugation. PBMCs intended for TCR sequencing were frozen in liquid nitrogen and were later thawed in a 37 degrees C water bath. A purity of at least 90% was achieved for sorted or isolated CD4+, CD8+ and CD8+ TEMRA cells. RNA was extracted with the RNeasy kit and about 0.45 to 1 ug was reverse transcribed using random hexamers. TCR beta CDR3 regions were amplified with the immunoSEQ multiplex PCR assay covering 54 Vbeta and 13 Jbeta segments. To correct PCR amplification bias, a synthetic template baseline was used for both primer optimization and computational correction. As for the authors' bioinformatics: Reads were annotated to V, D and J genes per IMGT and analyzed with immunoSEQ Analyzer, keeping only productive sequences. To calculate clonality, Shannon entropy was normalized by log2 of the number of productive unique sequences and then subtracted from one. Public and private clones were assessed among the 100 most prevalent clones of each patient and control. Clones were defined as Susac-specific when absent from the healthy and MS cohorts, from about a thousand published viral clones and from other ImmuneACCESS disease sequences. Using fastp at Q25 and MiXCR, TCRdb reprocessed the public reads and kept productive beta chains. Rows with a matching CDR3 protein are joined into one entry that keeps the most common DNA and genes. The V and J calls, along with clone size, are taken from TCRdb and not from the paper's own processing. The sample has about 190,000 distinct CDR3 sequences on record, roughly 95% of them singletons. 0.098% of the sample belongs to the ten largest clones.

Taken from the germline V gene (reference sequence), the CDR1 and CDR2 loops are LGHDT and YNNKEL. V loses 4 bases at its end and J loses 11 bases; junction bases beyond the gene matches: 6. The CDR3 runs 13 residues from the cysteine to the phenylalanine. CDR3 DNA only is kept here, 39 bases in frame from base 1. Overall study outcomes, separate from this receptor: In patients with Susac syndrome, the CD4+ T cell repertoire showed no detectable clonal expansion. The number of individuals in the TCR sequencing and HLA analysis was recognized as being relatively small.

In this sample, this clonotype turned up once. The antigen it binds to is not known. Base qualities are not recorded, but no much larger clone differs from it by a single base. One read amounts to weak evidence. The sequenced material came from CD4+ T cells from PBMCs. This receptor was identified in a human donor with Susac syndrome. This chain is built from TRBV3-1 and TRBJ1-4; 8 junctional bases match TRBD1. CDR3 sequence: CASSPRTGWKLFF. The DNA sequence reads TGTGCCAGCAGCCCAAGGACAGGGTGGAAACTGTTTTTT.